This entry is about one T cell receptor beta chain. These data are taken from a study of shared clonotypes between healthy human individuals. Study overall: Three plates were used per donor for CD4 naive, three for CD4 memory, two for CD8 naive and one for CD8 memory.

Germline V gene data show CDR1 as LGHNA and CDR2 as YSLEER. Trimming took off 0 bases at V and 6 bases at J, with 12 bases between the two ends. CDR3 length: 14 amino acids. Sequencing used immunoSEQ multiplex PCR; TCRdb keeps in-frame clones, though not all of them. The sample has roughly 1,600,000 clones; around 98.5% are singletons. The chain links TRBV4-3 to TRBJ2-7; possible D gene TRBD2, 6 bases. The specimen sequenced was naive CD4+ T cells sorted from blood. Subset given: CD45RA+ positively selected. The origin of this receptor is a man aged 25-40 years in good health. CDR3: CASSQEPGSIEQYF. CDR3 DNA sequence: TGCGCCAGCAGCCAAGAGCCCGGGAGTATCGAGCAGTACTTC.